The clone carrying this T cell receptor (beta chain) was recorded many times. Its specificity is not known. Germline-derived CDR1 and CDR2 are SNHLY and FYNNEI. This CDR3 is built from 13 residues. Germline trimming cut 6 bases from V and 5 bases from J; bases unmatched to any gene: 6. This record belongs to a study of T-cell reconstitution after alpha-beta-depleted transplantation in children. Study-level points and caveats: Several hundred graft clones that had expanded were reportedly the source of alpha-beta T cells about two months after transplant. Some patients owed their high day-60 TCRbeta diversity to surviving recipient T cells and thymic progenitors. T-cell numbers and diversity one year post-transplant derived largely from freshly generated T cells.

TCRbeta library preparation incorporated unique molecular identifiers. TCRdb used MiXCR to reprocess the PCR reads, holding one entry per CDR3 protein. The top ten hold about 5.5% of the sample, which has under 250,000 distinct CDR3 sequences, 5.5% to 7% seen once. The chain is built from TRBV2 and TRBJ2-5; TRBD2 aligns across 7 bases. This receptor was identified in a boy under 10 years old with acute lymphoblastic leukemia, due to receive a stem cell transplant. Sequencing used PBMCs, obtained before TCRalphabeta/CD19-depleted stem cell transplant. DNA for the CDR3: TGTGCCAGCAGGGGCGGGAGTGGGGAGACCCAGTACTTC. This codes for CASRGGSGETQYF.